The rows below give T cell receptor beta chains drawn from one sample of a study of OX40 agonist ivuxolimab in advanced cancers. Method: immunoSEQ multiplex PCR; TCRdb's copy keeps in-frame clones and lacks some. Here the sample spans 40,000 to 45,000 clones, under 90% being singletons. The material was CD4+ or CD8+ T cells sorted from blood, obtained in a trial of the OX40 agonist ivuxolimab. The receptors originated from an adult with an advanced solid tumor such as melanoma, head and neck, liver or kidney cancer. The CDR3 runs from the conserved cysteine through the conserved F or W. Size values are once, few and many counts, or a class for expanded clones, and some rows have none.

CASSGAVLTDTQYF | TRBV25-1 | - | TRBJ2-3
CASVVNTEAFF | TRBV5-4 | - | TRBJ1-1
CASSISGGNEQYF | TRBV7-2 | - | TRBJ2-7
CASSKGAGQGHQPQHF | TRBV21-1 | - | TRBJ1-5
CASSLQGGIPFQETQYF | TRBV7-3 | - | TRBJ2-5
CASSSRTGGYEQYF | TRBV7-9 | once | TRBJ2-7
CASSRPASGRADTGELFF | TRBV7-3 | - | TRBJ2-2
CASSSTTPYEQYF | TRBV7-9 | - | TRBJ2-7
CVSSPRTSGNEQYF | TRBV18 | - | TRBJ2-7
CASSPRLAGALEQYF | TRBV2 | many | TRBJ2-7
CASRSSGVDGYTF | TRBV9 | - | TRBJ1-2
CASSYTLTHLNTEAFF | TRBV6-5 | - | TRBJ1-1
CASSQILAGGRDTQYF | TRBV7-3 | - | TRBJ2-3
CAGLRDYEQYF | TRBV19 | - | TRBJ2-7